The next 26 T cell receptor beta chains were all read from a single sample in a study of blood T cell repertoires in COVID-19. The assay was immunoSEQ multiplex PCR, and TCRdb's table has in-frame clones only and misses some. This sample has about 260,000 clones, with approximately 87% found just once. The sample taken for sequencing was peripheral blood. The receptor set was obtained from a man aged 60-69 years who had recovered from COVID-19.

J is TRBJ1-5 and V is TRBV4-2, with D unclear. Between the trimmed V and J ends, which lost 0 bases and 7 bases, there was a span of 16 bases. Germline V gives CDR1 LGHNA, CDR2 YNFKEQ. The CDR3 is 16 residues long. Here the CDR3 reads CASSQDWQVAFQPQHF. Here the CDR3 DNA reads TGTGCCAGCAGCCAAGATTGGCAGGTGGCGTTCCAGCCCCAGCATTTT.

The chain has TRBV27 and TRBJ2-5; TRBD2 is a possible D gene (6 bases). CDR1 is MNHEY, CDR2 SMNVEV, per germline (reference sequence). CDR3 length: 15 amino acids. Trimming removed 5 bases from V and 0 bases from J, with 13 bases in between. Written as DNA, the CDR3 is TGTGCCAGCAGTCCACCCGGACTACACCAAGAGACCCAGTACTTC. Translating gives CASSPPGLHQETQYF.

V and J are TRBV11-1 and TRBJ2-1; 16 nucleotides align to TRBD2. V shed 2 bases and J 10 bases; nucleotides not matched to a gene: 5. CDR1 is SGHAT and CDR2 is FQDESV in the germline V gene (reference sequence). The CDR3 runs 16 residues. CDR3 loop: CASSLTGLAGGQEQFF. The CDR3 bases are TGTGCCAGCAGCTTAACGGGACTAGCGGGGGGGCAAGAGCAGTTCTTC.

The chain uses TRBV6-6 and TRBJ2-5, with D possibly being TRBD2 (5 bases). CDR3 size: 15 residues. The V end lost 2 bases, the J end lost 2 bases, and 12 bases lay between the germline ends. CDR1 and CDR2 from the germline V gene are MNHNY and SVGAGI (reference sequence). The CDR3 coding sequence is TGTGCCAGCAGTTACGGGAGCGCCGCGCAAGAGACCCAGTACTTC. It specifies CASSYGSAAQETQYF.

V gene TRBV30 combines with J gene TRBJ1-6; no firm D call. The CDR3 is made up of 13 amino acids. The germline CDR1 and CDR2 sequences are GTSNPN and SVGIG (reference sequence). The V and J ends lost 3 bases and 1 base respectively, with 4 bases between them. The CDR3 sequence is CAWRSSYNSPLHF. DNA of the CDR3: TGTGCCTGGAGGAGTTCCTATAATTCACCCCTCCACTTT.

This rearrangement joins TRBV28 to TRBJ1-5; 9 bases are a match to TRBD1. CDR1 and CDR2 (germline): MDHEN, SYDVKM. The CDR3 is 15 amino acids. V was pared by 8 bases and J by 2 bases, with 7 bases of the junction left unmatched. The CDR3, as DNA: TGTGCCAGCGGATCCACAGGGGGCCGCAATCAGCCCCAGCATTTT. It yields the protein CASGSTGGRNQPQHF.

J is TRBJ1-2 and V is TRBV7-9; 11 bases agree with TRBD1. Trimming at V came to 4 bases and at J to 4 bases, leaving 8 bases not matched to a gene. Germline values: CDR1 SEHNR, CDR2 FQNEAQ (reference sequence). CDR3 length equals 16 residues. DNA for the CDR3: TGTGCCAGCAGCTCTCCCGGGACAGGGGGTGGCTATGGCTACACCTTC. This encodes CASSSPGTGGGYGYTF.

The rearrangement links TRBV2 to TRBJ1-4; D is unclear. Trimming stripped 4 bases from V and 5 bases from J, with 11 bases between. Germline V CDR1 and CDR2: SNHLY, FYNNEI. The CDR3 is 14 residues long. CDR3 nucleotide sequence: TGTGCCAGCAGTGCGGGTAGTGGAAATGAAAAACTGTTTTTT. It encodes CASSAGSGNEKLFF.

The chain carries TRBV12-5 and TRBJ2-5; 7 bases match TRBD1. The CDR3 loop spans 14 amino acids. Germline CDR1 LGHNT, CDR2 FRNRAP. With V trimmed by 5 bases and J by 0 bases, 3 bases remained unmatched. CDR3 residues: CASGLGTDQETQYF. CDR3 sequence (DNA): TGTGCTAGTGGTCTTGGGACAGACCAAGAGACCCAGTACTTC.

The chain joins TRBV15 to TRBJ1-5; D is undetermined. The CDR3 loop spans 14 amino acids. Trimming pared 5 bases from V and 1 base from J, leaving 9 bases between. CDR1 and CDR2 from the germline V gene are LNHNV and YYDKDF (reference sequence). The CDR3 region has the DNA TGTGCCACCAGCTCGGGAGGAAGCAATCAGCCCCAGCATTTT. Its translation: CATSSGGSNQPQHF.

This clone was observed a handful of times. The chain has TRBV11-2 and TRBJ2-2; D is uncertain. V lost 5 bases to trimming and J lost 4 bases, with 5 bases between them. The germline gives CDR1 SGHAT, CDR2 FQNNGV. The CDR3 covers 12 residues. The CDR3 DNA is TGTGCCAGCAGCCCCCGCACCGGGGAGCTGTTTTTT. Residues: CASSPRTGELFF.

This chain uses TRBV7-6 with TRBJ1-3, with no clear D. With 2 bases removed from V and 0 bases from J, the gap between germline ends came to 11 bases. In germline, CDR1 is SGHVS, CDR2 FNYEAQ. There are 16 residues in the CDR3. CDR3 sequence: CASSLSIPSSGNTIYF. As DNA, the CDR3 is TGTGCCAGCAGCTTATCCATCCCGAGCTCTGGAAACACCATATATTTT.

The chain joins TRBV7-2 to TRBJ2-1, with 7 bases lining up with TRBD2. Germline assignment: CDR1 SGHTA and CDR2 FQGNSA. CDR3 length equals 16 residues. J was trimmed by 10 bases and V by 1 base; bases with no gene match: 13. CDR3 sequence (DNA): TGTGCCAGCAGCTTAGGGGGGGACTACCTGGATTACGAGCAGTTCTTC. Translation gives CASSLGGDYLDYEQFF. The full variable domain, completed using reference TRBV7-2 and TRBJ2-1, is GAGVSQSPSNKVTEKGKDVELRCDPISGHTALYWYRQSLGQGLEFLIYFQGNSAPDKSGLPSDRFSAERTGGSVSTLTIQRTQQEDSAVYLCASSLGGDYLDYEQFFGPGTRLTVL.

The CDR3 loop reads CASSLGAQNEQFF. The CDR3 region has the DNA TGTGCCAGCAGCTTAGGGGCACAAAATGAGCAGTTCTTC. The chain recombines TRBV11-2 with TRBJ2-1; D is ambiguous. The length of the CDR3 is 13 residues. V was shortened by 1 base and J by 7 bases, with 8 bases between the two germline ends. Germline V gene lookup returns CDR1 SGHAT and CDR2 FQNNGV. The whole variable domain, remainder taken from reference TRBV11-2 and TRBJ2-1, is EAGVAQSPRYKIIEKRQSVAFWCNPISGHATLYWYQQILGQGPKLLIQFQNNGVVDDSQLPKDRFSAERLKGVDSTLKIQPAKLEDSAVYLCASSLGAQNEQFFGPGTRLTVL.

The V gene is TRBV7-9, the J gene TRBJ2-2, with D perhaps matching TRBD2 (6 bases). The CDR3 extends over 17 amino acids. V shed 5 bases and J shed 4 bases, with 20 bases lying between them. Per the germline V gene, CDR1 is SEHNR and CDR2 is FQNEAQ (reference sequence). CDR3 in amino acids: CASSPTGFGSSTGELFF. In DNA, the CDR3 is TGTGCCAGCAGCCCCACCGGTTTCGGGAGCAGCACCGGGGAGCTGTTTTTT.

The sample holds a few counts of this clone. This CDR3 is CASRDTGATYEQYF. CDR3 bases: TGTGCCAGCAGGGATACAGGGGCGACCTACGAGCAGTACTTC. The chain has TRBV6-5 and TRBJ2-7, with TRBD1 matching 7 bases. Per germline, CDR1 MNHEY and CDR2 SVGAGI. The V segment lost 6 bases and the J segment 2 bases; nucleotides outside the gene matches: 7. This CDR3 is 14 amino acids long.

The genes are TRBV2 and TRBJ2-1, with TRBD1 as a possible D gene (6 bases). The CDR3 has 13 residues. V dropped 6 bases and J dropped 3 bases, with 9 bases sitting between them. Germline CDR1 and CDR2: SNHLY and FYNNEI. CDR3 loop: CASRRTDYNEQFF. The CDR3 region has the DNA TGTGCCAGCAGGCGGACAGACTACAATGAGCAGTTCTTC.

The chain employs TRBV29-1 and TRBJ1-2; D is ambiguous. Trimming left V 4 bases short and J 8 bases short, with 11 bases between. The CDR3 has 11 residues. Germline V gives CDR1 SQVTM, CDR2 ANQGSEA. CDR3 residues: CSVVSLSGYTF. As DNA, the CDR3 is TGCAGCGTTGTTTCCTTGTCCGGCTACACCTTC.

The chain employs TRBV10-3 and TRBJ1-4; 7 bases match TRBD1. With V trimmed by 0 bases and J by 10 bases, 8 bases remained unmatched. This CDR3 contains 15 residues. Germline V gene sequence: CDR1 ENHRY, CDR2 SYGVKD. In DNA form, the CDR3 reads TGTGCCATCAGTGAGTCGGGACAGCGCCCTGGAAAACTGTTTTTT. It codes for CAISESGQRPGKLFF.

The chain uses TRBV18 and TRBJ2-7; possibly TRBD1 for D (6 bases). The V gene lost 3 bases and the J gene lost 4 bases, with 7 bases spanning the gap. This CDR3 comprises 12 residues. The germline V gene encodes CDR1 KGHSH and CDR2 LQKENI. This chain's CDR3 is CASSPGAYEQYF. The CDR3 region has the DNA TGTGCCAGCTCACCGGGGGCGTACGAGCAGTACTTC.

CDR3 residues: CAWSDRGKLFF. DNA for the CDR3: TGTGCCTGGAGTGACAGGGGAAAACTGTTTTTT. The V and J genes are TRBV30 and TRBJ1-4, with 7 bases aligning to TRBD1. The CDR3 runs to 11 residues. Per the germline V gene, CDR1 is GTSNPN and CDR2 is SVGIG (reference sequence). Losses at the gene ends were 1 base for V and 10 bases for J; bases not matched to a gene: 0.

This chain uses TRBV6-2 or TRBV6-3 with TRBJ1-5, with D hard to call. This CDR3 region has 13 residues. From germline, CDR1 is MNHEY and CDR2 SVGEGT. The ends were cut back, 2 bases at V and 1 base at J, with 3 bases in the middle. CDR3 region: CASSYGSNQPQHF. The DNA for the CDR3 is TGTGCCAGCAGTTACGGCAGCAATCAGCCCCAGCATTTT.

J is TRBJ1-3 and V is TRBV29-1; TRBD1 might be the D (6 bases). CDR3 size: 13 residues. CDR1 is SQVTM and CDR2 is ANQGSEA in the germline V gene. Trimming took off 4 bases at V and 3 bases at J, with 10 bases between the two ends. The CDR3: CSVGGGFGNTIYF. CDR3 nucleotides: TGCAGCGTTGGGGGGGGCTTTGGAAACACCATATATTTT.

The rearrangement uses TRBV7-6 and TRBJ2-3; unclear D gene. V shed 3 bases and J shed 2 bases, with 15 bases lying between them. Germline CDR1 SGHVS, CDR2 FNYEAQ. CDR3 length: 16 amino acids. CDR3 protein: CASSFLLAANTDTQYF. Written as DNA, the CDR3 is TGTGCCAGCAGCTTTTTGTTAGCAGCAAACACAGATACGCAGTATTTT.

The chain joins TRBV7-2 to TRBJ2-1; 7 nucleotides agree with TRBD1. Trimming removed 6 bases from V and 6 bases from J; junction bases left unmatched: 8. The CDR3 spans 14 residues. CDR1 is SGHTA, CDR2 FQGNSA, per germline. CDR3 residues: CASRGQTKSNEQFF. CDR3 nucleotides: TGTGCCAGCAGGGGACAGACCAAGTCCAATGAGCAGTTCTTC.

J is TRBJ2-5 and V is TRBV18, with TRBD2 matching over 8 bases. The CDR3 has 13 amino acids. CDR1 is KGHSH and CDR2 is LQKENI in the germline V gene. V was pared by 3 bases and J by 5 bases, with 2 bases of the junction left unmatched. The CDR3 here is CASSPLAGETQYF. The CDR3, as DNA: TGTGCCAGCTCACCGTTAGCGGGGGAGACCCAGTACTTC.